This T cell receptor beta chain was documented in a study of cytomegalovirus exposure and HLA in healthy donors. CDR1 and CDR2 from the germline V gene are SEHNR and FQNEAQ (reference sequence). Trimming removed 0 bases at V and 2 bases at J, with 13 bases between. The CDR3 is 16 amino acids. 60 Vbeta and 13 Jbeta primers were used in PCR. TCRdb's table, derived via immunoSEQ multiplex PCR, lists solely in-frame clones and lacks some. The sample includes a few hundred thousand clones, roughly 90% seen only once; the top ten take approximately 2.4%. The receptor was derived from a woman in her late teens or twenties in good health and CMV-seronegative. The chain joins TRBV7-9 to TRBJ1-2; D might be TRBD1 (5 bases). Sequences were obtained from PBMCs. As DNA, the CDR3 is TGTGCCAGCAGCTTAGCGGGGCAGCTCTGGAACTATGGCTACACCTTC. Its protein is CASSLAGQLWNYGYTF.